This T cell receptor (beta chain) was identified during a study of blood T cell repertoires in COVID-19. Here immunoSEQ multiplex PCR was the method, and the copy in TCRdb shows in-frame clones only, minus some. Of over 90,000 clones in the sample, almost 80% are singletons; the top ten hold over 7.5%. The V end was cut by 3 bases, the J end by 2 bases, with 11 bases between. This CDR3 is built from 14 residues. Germline CDR1 and CDR2: MNHEY and SMNVEV (reference sequence). The sequence derives from a man aged 60 to 75 with active or convalescent COVID-19. Sample: peripheral blood. The chain employs TRBV27 and TRBJ2-7, with D perhaps matching TRBD2 (6 bases). Here the CDR3 DNA reads TGTGCCAGCAGTTTCGGAGCGGGCCCCTACGAGCAGTACTTC. Translating it yields CASSFGAGPYEQYF.